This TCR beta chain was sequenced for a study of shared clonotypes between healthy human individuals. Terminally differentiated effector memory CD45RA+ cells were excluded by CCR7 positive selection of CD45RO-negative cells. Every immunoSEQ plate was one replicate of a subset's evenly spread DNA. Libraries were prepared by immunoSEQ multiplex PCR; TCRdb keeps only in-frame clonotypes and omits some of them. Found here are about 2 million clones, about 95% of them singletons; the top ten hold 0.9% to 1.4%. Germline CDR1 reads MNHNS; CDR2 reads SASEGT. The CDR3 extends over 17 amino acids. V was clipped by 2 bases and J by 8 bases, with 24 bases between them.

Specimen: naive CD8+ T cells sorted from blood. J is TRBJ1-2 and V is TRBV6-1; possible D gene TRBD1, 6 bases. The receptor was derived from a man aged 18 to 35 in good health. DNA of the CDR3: TGTGCCAGCAGTGAATGGGGGCTGAGCGAGGAGTTCGAAGGCTACACCTTC. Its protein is CASSEWGLSEEFEGYTF.